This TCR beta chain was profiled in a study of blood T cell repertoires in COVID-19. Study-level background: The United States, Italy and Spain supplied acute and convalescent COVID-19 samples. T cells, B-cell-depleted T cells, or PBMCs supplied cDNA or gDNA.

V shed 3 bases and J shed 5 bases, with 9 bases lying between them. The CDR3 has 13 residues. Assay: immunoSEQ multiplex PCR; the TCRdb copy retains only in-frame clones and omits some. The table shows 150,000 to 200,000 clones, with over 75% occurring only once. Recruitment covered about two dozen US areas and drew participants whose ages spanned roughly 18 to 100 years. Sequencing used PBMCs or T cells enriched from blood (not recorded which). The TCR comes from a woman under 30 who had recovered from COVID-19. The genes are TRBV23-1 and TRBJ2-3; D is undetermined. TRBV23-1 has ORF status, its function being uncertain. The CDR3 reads CASSQGSGDTQYF. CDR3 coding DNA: TGCGCCAGCAGTCAGGGTTCGGGAGATACGCAGTATTTT.